The source of this T cell receptor (beta chain) is a study of response to subunit inactivated influenza vaccine. CDR1 SNHLY and CDR2 FYNNEI come from the germline V gene. The CDR3 contains 12 residues. V was shortened by 8 bases and J by 3 bases, with 10 bases between the two germline ends. TCRdb redid the calling of the RT-PCR reads with MiXCR, one entry per CDR3 protein. The sample gives about 240,000 distinct CDR3 sequences, more than 9% of which show up once; approximately 8.4% is in the top ten. At least ten counts were recorded for this clonotype. This TCR was sampled from a man between 50 and 59 years old who received an inactivated influenza vaccine. Sequencing used non-naive T cells sorted from PBMCs, obtained approximately 15 days before vaccination. The V and J genes are TRBV2 and TRBJ2-5; D is unresolved. For the CDR3, the DNA is TGTGCCAGCTCGGGCGGTGAAGAGACCCAGTACTTC. Translated: CASSGGEETQYF.